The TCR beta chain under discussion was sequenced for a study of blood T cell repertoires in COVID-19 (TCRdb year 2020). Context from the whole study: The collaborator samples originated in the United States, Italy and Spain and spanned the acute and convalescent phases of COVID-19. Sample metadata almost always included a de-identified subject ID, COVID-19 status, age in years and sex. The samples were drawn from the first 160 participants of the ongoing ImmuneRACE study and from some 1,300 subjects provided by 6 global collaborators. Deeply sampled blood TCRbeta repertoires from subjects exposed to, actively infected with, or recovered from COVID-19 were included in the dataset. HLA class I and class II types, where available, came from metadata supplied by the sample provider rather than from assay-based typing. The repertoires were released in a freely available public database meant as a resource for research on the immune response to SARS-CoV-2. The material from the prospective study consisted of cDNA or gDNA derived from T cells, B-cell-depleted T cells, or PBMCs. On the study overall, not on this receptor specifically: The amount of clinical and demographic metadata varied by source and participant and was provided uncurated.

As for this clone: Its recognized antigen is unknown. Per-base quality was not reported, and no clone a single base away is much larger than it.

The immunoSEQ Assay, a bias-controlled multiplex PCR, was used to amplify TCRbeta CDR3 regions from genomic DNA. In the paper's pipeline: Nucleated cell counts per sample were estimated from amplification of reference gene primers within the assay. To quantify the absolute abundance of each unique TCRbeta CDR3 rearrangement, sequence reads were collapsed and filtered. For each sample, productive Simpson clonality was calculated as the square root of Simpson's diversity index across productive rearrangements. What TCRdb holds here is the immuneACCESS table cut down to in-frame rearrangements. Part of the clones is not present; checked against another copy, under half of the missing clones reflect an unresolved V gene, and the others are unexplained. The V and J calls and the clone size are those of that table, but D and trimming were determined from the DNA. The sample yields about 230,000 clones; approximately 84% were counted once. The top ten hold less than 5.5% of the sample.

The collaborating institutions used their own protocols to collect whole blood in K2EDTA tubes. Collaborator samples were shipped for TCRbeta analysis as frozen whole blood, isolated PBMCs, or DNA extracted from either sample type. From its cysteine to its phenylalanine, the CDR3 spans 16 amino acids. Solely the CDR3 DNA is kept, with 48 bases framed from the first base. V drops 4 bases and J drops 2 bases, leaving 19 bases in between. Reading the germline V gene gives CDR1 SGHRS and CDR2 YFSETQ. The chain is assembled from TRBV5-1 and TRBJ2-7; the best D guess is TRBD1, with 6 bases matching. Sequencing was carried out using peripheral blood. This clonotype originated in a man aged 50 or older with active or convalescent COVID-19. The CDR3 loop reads CASSPKGQSGAYEQYF. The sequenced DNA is TGCGCCAGCAGCCCCAAAGGACAGTCAGGGGCCTACGAGCAGTACTTC.